The 11 T cell receptor beta chains below come from one sample, sequenced in a study of cytomegalovirus exposure and HLA in healthy donors. The PCR contained 60 Vbeta and 13 Jbeta primers. The assay was immunoSEQ multiplex PCR, and TCRdb's table has in-frame clones only and misses some. Here the sample spans 200,000 to 250,000 clones, just over 75% being singletons. The sequenced material came from PBMCs. The receptors stem from a man between 18 and 35 years old in good health and CMV-seronegative.

This chain connects TRBV6-1 to TRBJ1-1; 8 positions agree with TRBD1. Germline-derived CDR1 and CDR2 are MNHNS and SASEGT. J lost 1 base, V lost 4 bases, and 8 bases had no gene match. This CDR3 has 16 residues. CDR3 bases: TGTGCCAGCAGTGGAGCCCCCGGACAGGGGAACACTGAAGCTTTCTTT. It encodes CASSGAPGQGNTEAFF.

The chain employs TRBV7-9 and TRBJ1-1; 9 bases fit TRBD1. The trim removed 5 bases at V and 4 bases at J, leaving 11 bases unmatched. The CDR3 totals 16 residues. Per germline, CDR1 SEHNR and CDR2 FQNEAQ (reference sequence). The CDR3 DNA reads TGTGCCAGCAGCCCAACAGGGGGCGCTAAGAGCACTGAAGCTTTCTTT. This translates into CASSPTGGAKSTEAFF.

This sequence joins TRBV30 and TRBJ2-1; TRBD1 is a possible D gene (6 bases). V was clipped by 1 base and J by 8 bases, with 15 bases between them. Germline values: CDR1 GTSNPN, CDR2 SVGIG (reference sequence). This CDR3 is built from 14 residues. The CDR3 loop is CAWSEGHPGYEQFF. The DNA of the CDR3 is TGTGCCTGGAGTGAGGGACACCCGGGGTATGAGCAGTTCTTC.

This clone was counted between two and nine times. This chain joins TRBV5-5 and TRBJ2-7; TRBD1 matches at 11 bases. V trimming: 3 bases; J trimming: 7 bases; junction bases outside the gene matches: 9. Germline assignment: CDR1 SGHKS and CDR2 YYEKEE (reference sequence). This CDR3 is 15 amino acids long. DNA for the CDR3: TGTGCCAGCAGCTACAGGACAGGGGGCGCGGGGGAGCAGTACTTC. Translated: CASSYRTGGAGEQYF.

This rearrangement joins TRBV5-4 to TRBJ2-2; TRBD1 matches at 8 bases. CDR3 size: 20 residues. V was clipped by 2 bases and J by 0 bases; unmatched bases: 15. Per the germline V gene, CDR1 is SGHNT and CDR2 is YYREEE (reference sequence). CDR3 loop: CASSLGGQGHTFSNTGELFF. The CDR3 DNA reads TGTGCCAGCAGCTTAGGAGGACAGGGACATACCTTTTCGAACACCGGGGAGCTGTTTTTT.

This clone is a singleton in its sample. For the CDR3, the DNA is TGTGCCAGTAGTATGGGGACAGGCGATAACTACAATGAGCAGTTCTTC. It yields the protein CASSMGTGDNYNEQFF. This chain links TRBV19 with TRBJ2-1; 8 bases agree with TRBD1. With 3 bases clipped from V and 3 bases from J, the junction kept 7 bases outside the gene matches. This CDR3 has 16 amino acids. CDR1 is LNHDA and CDR2 is SQIVND in the germline V gene (reference sequence).

The chain's CDR3 is CSASRRVEAFF. For the CDR3, the DNA is TGCAGTGCTAGCCGGAGGGTTGAAGCTTTCTTT. The chain carries TRBV20-1 and TRBJ1-1; no clear D gene. The V gene's germline CDR1 is DFQATT and CDR2 SNEGSKA (reference sequence). The V gene lost 3 bases and the J gene lost 7 bases, with 9 bases spanning the gap. The CDR3 totals 11 residues.

CDR3 amino acids: CASSYPRGEQFF. The DNA for the CDR3 is TGTGCCAGCAGCTACCCCCGGGGTGAGCAGTTCTTC. The rearrangement links TRBV7-3 to TRBJ2-1, with D perhaps matching TRBD2 (5 bases). CDR1 is SGHTA, CDR2 FQGTGA, per germline. The CDR3 totals 12 residues. Trimming removed 4 bases from V and 9 bases from J, with 10 bases in between.

This chain connects TRBV19 to TRBJ1-2; weak D call: TRBD1 (6 bases). The germline V gene has CDR1 LNHDA and CDR2 SQIVND (reference sequence). V was cut by 6 bases and J by 6 bases, with 17 bases left in between. CDR3 length: 14 residues. In DNA, the CDR3 is TGTGCCAGTAGCTCACAGGGAATTGGGCATGGCTACACCTTC. It is translated as CASSSQGIGHGYTF.

The V call is TRBV28, the J call TRBJ1-4; 8 bases match TRBD1. Germline CDR1 reads MDHEN; CDR2 reads SYDVKM. V was pared by 5 bases and J by 8 bases, with 16 bases of the junction left unmatched. This CDR3 has 17 amino acids. The CDR3 is CASSTRRQGTEGEKLFF. CDR3 sequence (DNA): TGTGCCAGCAGTACCCGCCGACAGGGGACAGAGGGGGAAAAACTGTTTTTT.

The chain joins TRBV4-1 to TRBJ1-2; no definite D call. The CDR3 runs to 15 residues. V gave up 4 bases and J gave up 2 bases, with 14 bases separating them. Per germline, CDR1 MGHRA and CDR2 YSYEKL. CDR3 region: CASSPGRDTNYGYTF. CDR3 sequence (DNA): TGCGCCAGCAGCCCGGGTCGGGATACAAACTATGGCTACACCTTC.